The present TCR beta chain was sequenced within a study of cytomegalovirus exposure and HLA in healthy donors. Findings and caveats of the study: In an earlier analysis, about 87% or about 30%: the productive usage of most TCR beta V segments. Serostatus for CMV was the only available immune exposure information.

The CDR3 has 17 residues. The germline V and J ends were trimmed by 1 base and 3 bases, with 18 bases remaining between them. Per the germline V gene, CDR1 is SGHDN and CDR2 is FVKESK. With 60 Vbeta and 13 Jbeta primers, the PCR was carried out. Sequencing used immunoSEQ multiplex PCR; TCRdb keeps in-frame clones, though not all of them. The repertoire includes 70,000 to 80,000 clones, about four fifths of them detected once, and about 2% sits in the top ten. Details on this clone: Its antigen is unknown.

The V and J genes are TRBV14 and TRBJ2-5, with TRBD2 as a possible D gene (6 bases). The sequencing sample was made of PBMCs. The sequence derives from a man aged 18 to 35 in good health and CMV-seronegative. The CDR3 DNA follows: TGTGCCAGCAGCCAAGGGGGCAAATTCGCGGGAAAAGAGACCCAGTACTTC. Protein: CASSQGGKFAGKETQYF. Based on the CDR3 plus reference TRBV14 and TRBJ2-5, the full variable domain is EAGVTQFPSHSVIEKGQTVTLRCDPISGHDNLYWYRRVMGKEIKFLLHFVKESKQDESGMPNNRFLAERTGGTYSTLKVQPAELEDSGVYFCASSQGGKFAGKETQYFGPGTRLLVL.